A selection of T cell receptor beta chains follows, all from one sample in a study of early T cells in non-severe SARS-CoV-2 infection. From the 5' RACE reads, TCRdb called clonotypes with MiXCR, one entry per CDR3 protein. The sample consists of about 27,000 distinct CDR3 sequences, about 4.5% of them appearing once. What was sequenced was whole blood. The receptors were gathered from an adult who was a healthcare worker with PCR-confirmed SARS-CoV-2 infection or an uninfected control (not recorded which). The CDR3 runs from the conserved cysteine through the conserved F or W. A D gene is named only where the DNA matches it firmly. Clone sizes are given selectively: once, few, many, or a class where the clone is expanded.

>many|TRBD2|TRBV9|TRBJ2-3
CASSGGLAGVTDTQYF
TGTGCCAGCAGCGGGGGACTAGCGGGAGTCACAGATACGCAGTATTTT
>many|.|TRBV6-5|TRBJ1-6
CASSYERQPKIHNSPLHF
TGTGCCAGCAGTTACGAGAGACAGCCGAAAATACATAATTCACCCCTCCACTTT
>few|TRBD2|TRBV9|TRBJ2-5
CASSGTSARETQYF
TGTGCCAGCAGCGGGACTAGCGCCCGAGAGACCCAGTACTTC
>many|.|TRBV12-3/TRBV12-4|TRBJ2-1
CASSRSLDDLYNEQFF
TGTGCCAGCAGCCGCTCGCTCGATGATCTCTACAATGAGCAGTTCTTC
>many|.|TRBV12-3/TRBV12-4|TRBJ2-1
CASSTTGDNEQFF
TGTGCCAGCAGCACCACAGGAGACAATGAGCAGTTCTTC
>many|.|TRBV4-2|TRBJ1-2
CASSPAAGTNYGYTF
TGTGCCAGCAGCCCTGCCGCCGGGACTAACTATGGCTACACCTTC
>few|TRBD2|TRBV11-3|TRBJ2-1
CASSWLAGVSNEQFF
TGTGCCAGCAGTTGGTTAGCGGGAGTTTCCAATGAGCAGTTCTTC
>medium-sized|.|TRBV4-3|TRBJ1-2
CASSQVVSNYGYTF
TGCGCCAGCAGCCAAGTGGTGTCTAACTATGGCTACACCTTC
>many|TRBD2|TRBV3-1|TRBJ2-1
CASSRNRASGEQFF
TGTGCCAGCAGCCGCAATCGGGCTAGCGGTGAGCAGTTCTTC
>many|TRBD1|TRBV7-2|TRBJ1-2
CASNSDRVAYGYTF
TGTGCCAGCAACTCCGACAGGGTGGCCTATGGCTACACCTTC
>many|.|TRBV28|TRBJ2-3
CASSLPPEEMTDTQYF
TGTGCCAGCAGTTTACCCCCTGAAGAGATGACAGATACGCAGTATTTT
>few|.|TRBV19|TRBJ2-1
CASSLAILNNEQFF
TGTGCCAGTAGTCTTGCCATCTTAAACAATGAGCAGTTCTTC
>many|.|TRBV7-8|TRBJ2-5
CASSPRLEGPETQYF
TGTGCCAGCAGCCCACGGTTGGAGGGCCCGGAGACCCAGTACTTC
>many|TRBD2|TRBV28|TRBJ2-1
CASSLRVKGRGYNEQFF
TGTGCCAGCAGTTTAAGGGTAAAGGGGAGGGGATACAATGAGCAGTTCTTC
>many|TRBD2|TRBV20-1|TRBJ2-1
CSARSSGRVTLYNEQFF
TGCAGTGCTAGGTCGAGCGGGAGGGTTACTCTTTACAATGAGCAGTTCTTC
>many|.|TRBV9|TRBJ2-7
CASSVNIGGTYEQYF
TGTGCCAGCAGCGTAAATATTGGGGGAACCTACGAGCAGTACTTC
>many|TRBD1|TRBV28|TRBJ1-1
CASSSQTGVNTEAFF
TGTGCCAGCAGTTCCCAAACAGGGGTTAACACTGAAGCTTTCTTT
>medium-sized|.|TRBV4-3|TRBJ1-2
CASSHAPGTNYGYTF
TGCGCCAGCAGCCATGCCCCGGGGACTAACTATGGCTACACCTTC
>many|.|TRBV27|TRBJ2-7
CASSLYEQYF
TGTGCCAGCAGTTTATACGAGCAGTACTTC
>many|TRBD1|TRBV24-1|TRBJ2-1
CATSDRDSSYNEQFF
TGTGCCACCAGTGATCGGGACAGCTCCTACAATGAGCAGTTCTTC
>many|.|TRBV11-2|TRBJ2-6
CASSSHSSGANVLTF
TGTGCCAGCAGCTCACACAGCTCTGGGGCCAACGTCCTGACTTTC
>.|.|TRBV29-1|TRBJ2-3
CSSYTGFRTDTQYF
TGCAGCAGCTACACAGGGTTTCGCACAGATACGCAGTATTTT
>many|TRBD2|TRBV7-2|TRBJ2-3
CASSQGLARATQYF
TGTGCCAGCAGCCAGGGACTAGCACGCGCTACGCAGTATTTT
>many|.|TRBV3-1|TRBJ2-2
CASSQVSPSNTGELFF
TGTGCCAGCAGCCAAGTTTCCCCCTCGAACACCGGGGAGCTGTTTTTT
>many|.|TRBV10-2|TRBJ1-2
CASSENGYTF
TGCGCCAGCAGTGAGAATGGCTACACCTTC
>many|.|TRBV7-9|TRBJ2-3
CASSSLASDTQYF
TGTGCCAGCAGCTCTCTAGCCTCAGATACGCAGTATTTT
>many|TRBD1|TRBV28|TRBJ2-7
CASGSGTAYEQYF
TGTGCCAGCGGGTCCGGGACAGCCTACGAGCAGTACTTC
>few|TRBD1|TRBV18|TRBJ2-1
CASSGSDRVLEQFF
TGTGCCAGCTCAGGCTCGGACAGGGTTCTTGAGCAGTTCTTC
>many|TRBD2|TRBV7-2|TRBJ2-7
CASSTAGTSGNIYEQYF
TGTGCCAGCAGCACCGCCGGGACTAGCGGGAATATCTACGAGCAGTACTTC
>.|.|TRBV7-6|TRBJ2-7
CASSSTWTGEQYF
TGTGCCAGCAGCTCTACTTGGACCGGGGAGCAGTACTTC
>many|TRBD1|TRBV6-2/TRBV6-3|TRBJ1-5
CASRLGQGSAQPQHF
TGTGCCAGCAGGTTGGGACAGGGGAGCGCTCAGCCCCAGCATTTT
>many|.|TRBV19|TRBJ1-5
CASSIIAASNQPQHF
TGTGCCAGTAGTATCATCGCCGCTAGCAATCAGCCCCAGCATTTT
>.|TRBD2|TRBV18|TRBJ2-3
CANSIAGELDTQYF
TGTGCCAACTCGATAGCGGGAGAGTTAGATACGCAGTATTTT
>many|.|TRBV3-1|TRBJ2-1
CASSQDLGQYNEQFF
TGTGCCAGCAGCCAAGATCTGGGGCAGTACAATGAGCAGTTCTTC
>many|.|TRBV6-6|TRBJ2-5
CASSYTSARETQYF
TGTGCCAGCAGTTACACCTCCGCGAGGGAGACCCAGTACTTC
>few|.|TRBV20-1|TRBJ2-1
CSASPVAVHEQFF
TGCAGTGCCTCCCCCGTAGCTGTCCATGAGCAGTTCTTC
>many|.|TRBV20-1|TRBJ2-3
CSASLFREWSTDTQYF
TGCAGTGCTAGTCTTTTTCGGGAGTGGAGCACAGATACGCAGTATTTT
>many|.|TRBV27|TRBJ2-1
CASKSGTYNEQFF
TGTGCCAGCAAGAGCGGAACATACAATGAGCAGTTCTTC
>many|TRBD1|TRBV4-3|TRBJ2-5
CASSQDRWTGGKQTQYF
TGCGCCAGCAGCCAAGATCGGTGGACAGGGGGCAAACAGACCCAGTACTTC
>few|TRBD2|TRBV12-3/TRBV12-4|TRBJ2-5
CASRGEGETQYF
TGTGCCAGCAGGGGGGAGGGTGAGACCCAGTACTTC
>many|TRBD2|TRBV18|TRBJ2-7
CASSPRPGKGGVEQYF
TGTGCCAGCTCTCCCCGGCCTGGGAAGGGAGGGGTTGAGCAGTACTTC
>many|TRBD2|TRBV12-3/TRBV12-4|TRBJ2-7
CASSWRTSGNYEQYF
TGTGCCAGCAGTTGGAGGACTAGCGGTAACTACGAGCAGTACTTC
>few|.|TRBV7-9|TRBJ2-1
CASSSETQNEQFF
TGTGCCAGCAGCTCCGAGACGCAGAATGAGCAGTTCTTC
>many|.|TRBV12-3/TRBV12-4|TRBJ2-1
CASSSPDRAFYNEQFF
TGTGCCAGCAGTTCCCCGGACAGAGCGTTCTACAATGAGCAGTTCTTC
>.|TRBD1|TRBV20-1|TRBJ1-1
CSARAGQGYTEAFF
TGCAGTGCTAGAGCCGGACAGGGGTACACTGAAGCTTTCTTT
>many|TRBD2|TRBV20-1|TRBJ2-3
CSAMVSGSGADTQYF
TGCAGTGCTATGGTTAGCGGGAGCGGTGCAGATACGCAGTATTTT
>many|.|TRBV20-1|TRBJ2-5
CSAREETQYF
TGCAGTGCTAGAGAAGAGACCCAGTACTTC
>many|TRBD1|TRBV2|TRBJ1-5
CAFRDSVNQPQHF
TGTGCCTTCAGGGACAGCGTCAATCAGCCCCAGCATTTT
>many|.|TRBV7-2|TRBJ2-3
CASSRAFTDTQYF
TGTGCCAGCAGCCGGGCGTTCACAGATACGCAGTATTTT
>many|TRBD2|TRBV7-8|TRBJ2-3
CASSLVKTRREGLAVTDTQYF
TGTGCCAGCAGCTTAGTTAAAACTCGGCGGGAGGGCCTGGCCGTAACAGATACGCAGTATTTT